Presented here are 16 T cell receptor beta chains from one specimen sequenced in a study of Ad26.COV2.S vaccination and SARS-CoV-2 variants. TCRdb's table, derived via immunoSEQ multiplex PCR, lists solely in-frame clones and lacks some. The data contain 120,000 to 150,000 clones, more than 80% of them singletons. Sample: peripheral blood, taken after recovery from COVID-19. These receptors all come from a human donor who had recovered from COVID-19.

The CDR3 bases are TGTGCCAGCAGTGGGCTGGACAGCTCCTACAATGAGCAGTTCTTC. Its translation: CASSGLDSSYNEQFF. This chain joins TRBV25-1 and TRBJ2-1; TRBD1 might be the D (6 bases). Trimming left V 4 bases short and J 0 bases short, with 10 bases between. The CDR3 contains 15 residues. Germline CDR1 and CDR2: MGHDK and SYGVNS.

The CDR3 sequence is CASSLGQVGNTIYF. The CDR3, as DNA: TGTGCCAGCAGCTTAGGCCAAGTTGGGAACACCATATATTTT. The chain couples TRBV7-2 to TRBJ1-3; D uncertain. This CDR3 region has 14 residues. V lost 1 base, J lost 7 bases, and 11 bases lay in between. Germline values: CDR1 SGHTA, CDR2 FQGNSA.

The rearrangement links TRBV5-6 to TRBJ2-3; 10 nucleotides agree with TRBD2. J gave up 2 bases and V 1 base, and 7 bases lay outside the gene matches. This CDR3 is built from 17 residues. Germline V CDR1 and CDR2: SGHDT, YYEEEE. The CDR3 nucleotides read TGTGCCAGCAGCTTGTTTGGAGCGGGGGGGGACACAGATACGCAGTATTTT. Translation: CASSLFGAGGDTDTQYF.

The CDR3 region has the DNA TGTGCCAGCAGTGTACGACAGGGGGCAGCGCCCCAGCATTTT. It codes for CASSVRQGAAPQHF. V gene TRBV2 combines with J gene TRBJ1-5; 10 bases agree with TRBD1. The CDR3 contains 14 residues. Per germline, CDR1 SNHLY and CDR2 FYNNEI. With V trimmed by 4 bases and J by 9 bases, 6 bases remained unmatched. The full variable domain, in which reference TRBV2 and TRBJ1-5 provide the parts outside the CDR3, is EPEVTQTPSHQVTQMGQEVILRCVPISNHLYFYWYRQILGQKVEFLVSFYNNEISEKSEIFDDQFSVERPDGSNFTLKIRSTKLEDSAMYFCASSVRQGAAPQHFGDGTRLSIL.

The rearrangement uses TRBV24-1 and TRBJ2-7; 10 nucleotides align to TRBD1. This CDR3 contains 13 residues. Trimming took 7 bases from V and 5 from J; bases not matched to a gene: 4. Looked up from germline, CDR1 is KGHDR and CDR2 is SFDVKD. The CDR3 DNA reads TGTGCCACCAGCCGGGACAGGGGCAACGAGCAGTACTTC. Protein: CATSRDRGNEQYF.

The V gene is TRBV7-9, the J gene TRBJ1-3, with TRBD1 matching over 7 bases. Germline CDR1 SEHNR, CDR2 FQNEAQ (reference sequence). This CDR3 region has 16 residues. J gave up 0 bases and V 4 bases, and 6 bases lay outside the gene matches. CDR3 in amino acids: CASSSEQGTSGNTIYF. CDR3 nucleotide sequence: TGTGCCAGCAGCTCGGAACAGGGGACCTCTGGAAACACCATATATTTT. The whole variable domain, remainder taken from reference TRBV7-9 and TRBJ1-3, is DTGVSQNPRHKITKRGQNVTFRCDPISEHNRLYWYRQTLGQGPEFLTYFQNEAQLEKSRLLSDRFSAERPKGSFSTLEIQRTEQGDSAMYLCASSSEQGTSGNTIYFGEGSWLTVV.

The gene calls are TRBV5-1 and TRBJ1-4; D is possibly TRBD1 (6 bases). V lost 4 bases and J lost 8, with 12 bases in between. This CDR3 is 13 amino acids long. Germline values: CDR1 SGHRS, CDR2 YFSETQ. CDR3 loop: CASSTGTSEKLFF. The CDR3 nucleotides are TGCGCCAGCAGCACCGGGACATCCGAAAAACTGTTTTTT.

The chain couples TRBV20-1 to TRBJ1-6, with D possibly being TRBD1 (6 bases). The CDR3 is 18 amino acids. Germline CDR1 DFQATT, CDR2 SNEGSKA (reference sequence). Trimming removed 3 bases from V and 1 base from J, with 19 bases in between. The DNA for the CDR3 is TGCAGTGCTAGTTCAAGCACAGGGCGTGCATCCTATAATTCACCCCTCCACTTT. Protein: CSASSSTGRASYNSPLHF.

V and J are TRBV19 and TRBJ2-1; tentative D call: TRBD2 (5 bases). Germline assignment: CDR1 LNHDA and CDR2 SQIVND (reference sequence). This CDR3 has 15 residues. V lost 3 bases and J 0 bases, leaving 9 bases between the germline ends. The CDR3 bases are TGTGCCAGTAGTATTCCGGGGTACTCCTACAATGAGCAGTTCTTC. It specifies CASSIPGYSYNEQFF.

V and J are TRBV29-1 and TRBJ2-1, with 7 bases identical to TRBD1. This CDR3 region has 14 residues. CDR1 SQVTM and CDR2 ANQGSEA come from the germline V gene. The ends lost 2 bases at V and 7 bases at J; junction bases unmatched: 8. CDR3 region: CSVETPGGRNEQFF. The CDR3 region has the DNA TGCAGCGTTGAAACCCCAGGGGGTAGGAATGAGCAGTTCTTC.

V gene TRBV2 combines with J gene TRBJ1-5; no definite D call. V was pared by 6 bases and J by 4 bases, with 4 bases between. CDR3 length: 11 amino acids. From germline, CDR1 is SNHLY and CDR2 FYNNEI. Here the CDR3 reads CASRRNQPQHF. In DNA, the CDR3 is TGTGCCAGCAGGAGGAATCAGCCCCAGCATTTT.

The CDR3 DNA reads TGTGCCAGCAGTTTTTACCGGACAGGCATAAATGGCTACACCTTC. Encoded protein: CASSFYRTGINGYTF. The chain employs TRBV6-5 and TRBJ1-2; 7 bases agree with TRBD1. Germline CDR1 and CDR2: MNHEY and SVGAGI. This CDR3 has 15 amino acids. With 4 bases clipped from V and 6 bases from J, the junction kept 11 bases outside the gene matches.

The count of this clone is one. V gene TRBV15 combines with J gene TRBJ2-3, with TRBD2 identical over 9 bases. After removal of 5 bases from V and 3 bases from J, the junction contained 12 bases not matched to a gene. The CDR3 is 17 residues long. Germline CDR1 and CDR2: LNHNV and YYDKDF (reference sequence). CDR3: CATSGSNPGLATDTQYF. In DNA, the CDR3 is TGTGCCACCAGCGGTAGCAATCCGGGACTAGCAACAGATACGCAGTATTTT.

The chain is built from TRBV5-5 and TRBJ2-3, with 10 bases matching TRBD2. This CDR3 is 16 amino acids long. After removal of 4 bases from V and 6 bases from J, the junction contained 11 bases not matched to a gene. CDR1 is SGHKS, CDR2 YYEKEE, per germline (reference sequence). CDR3 nucleotides: TGTGCCAGCAGCAAGGGGGCTAGCGGGGGCTGGGATACGCAGTATTTT. It is translated as CASSKGASGGWDTQYF.

The V call is TRBV9, the J call TRBJ1-1, with no clear D. Germline loops: CDR1 SGDLS, CDR2 YYNGEE. Trimming removed 0 bases at V and 1 base at J, with 7 bases between. The CDR3 is 14 residues long. DNA of the CDR3: TGTGCCAGCAGCGTAGGGGTCCCGAACACTGAAGCTTTCTTT. Translated, it gives CASSVGVPNTEAFF.

The V call is TRBV5-6, the J call TRBJ1-4; D perhaps matches TRBD1 (5 bases). V lost 3 bases, J lost 5 bases, and 20 bases lay in between. CDR3 size: 17 residues. CDR1 is SGHDT and CDR2 is YYEEEE in the germline V gene. The CDR3: CASSWGTTGTGNEKLFF. In DNA form, the CDR3 reads TGTGCCAGCAGCTGGGGCACTACCGGGACCGGGAATGAAAAACTGTTTTTT.